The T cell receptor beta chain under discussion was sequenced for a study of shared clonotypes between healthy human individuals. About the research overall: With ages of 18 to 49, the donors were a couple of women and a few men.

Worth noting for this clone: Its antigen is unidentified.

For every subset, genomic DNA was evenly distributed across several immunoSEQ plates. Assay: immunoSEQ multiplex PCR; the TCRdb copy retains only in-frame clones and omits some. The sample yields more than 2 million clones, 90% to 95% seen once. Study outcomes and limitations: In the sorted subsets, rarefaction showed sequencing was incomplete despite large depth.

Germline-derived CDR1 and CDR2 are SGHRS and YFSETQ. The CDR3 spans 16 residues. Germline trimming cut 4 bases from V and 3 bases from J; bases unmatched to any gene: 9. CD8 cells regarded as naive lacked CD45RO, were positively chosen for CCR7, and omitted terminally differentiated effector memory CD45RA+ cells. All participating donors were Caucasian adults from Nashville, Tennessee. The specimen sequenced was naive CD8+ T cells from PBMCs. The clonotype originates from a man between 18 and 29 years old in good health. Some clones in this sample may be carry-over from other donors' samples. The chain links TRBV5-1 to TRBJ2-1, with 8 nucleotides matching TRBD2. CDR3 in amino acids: CASSPGLAEIYNEQFF. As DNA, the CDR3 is TGCGCCAGCAGCCCTGGACTAGCAGAAATCTACAATGAGCAGTTCTTC.